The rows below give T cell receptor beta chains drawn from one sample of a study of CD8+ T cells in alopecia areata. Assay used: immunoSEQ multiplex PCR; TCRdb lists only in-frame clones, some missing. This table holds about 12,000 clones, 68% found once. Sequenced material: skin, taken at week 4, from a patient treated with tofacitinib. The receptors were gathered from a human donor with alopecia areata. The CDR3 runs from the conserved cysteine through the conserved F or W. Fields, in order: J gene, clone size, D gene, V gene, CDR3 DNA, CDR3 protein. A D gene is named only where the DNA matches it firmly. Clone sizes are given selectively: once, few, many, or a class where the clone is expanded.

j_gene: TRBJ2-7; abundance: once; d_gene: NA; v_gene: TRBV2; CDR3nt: TGTGCCAGCAAACTCGGGATGGGGGACGTAGAGCAGTACTTC; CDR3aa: CASKLGMGDVEQYF
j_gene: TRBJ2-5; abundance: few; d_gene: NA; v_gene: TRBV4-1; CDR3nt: TGCGCCAGCAGCCAAAGAGGGCAGGGGGAGACCCAGTACTTC; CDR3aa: CASSQRGQGETQYF
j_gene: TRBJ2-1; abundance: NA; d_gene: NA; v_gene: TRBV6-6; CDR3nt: TGTGCCAGTACGGGGCCGGGACTTCTCTCACACAATGAGCAGTTCTTC; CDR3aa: CASTGPGLLSHNEQFF
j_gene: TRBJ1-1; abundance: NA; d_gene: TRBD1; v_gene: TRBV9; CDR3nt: TGTGTAACAGGGGTGGACACTGAAGCTTTCTTT; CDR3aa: CVTGVDTEAFF
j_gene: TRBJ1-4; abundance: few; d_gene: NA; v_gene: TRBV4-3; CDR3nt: TGCGCCAGCAGCCAAGATTGGGGGGAAAAACTGTTTTTT; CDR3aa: CASSQDWGEKLFF
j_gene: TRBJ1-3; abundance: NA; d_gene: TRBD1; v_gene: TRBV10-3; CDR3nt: TGTGCCATCAGACAGGGGGTGAGCTCTGGAAACACCATATATTTT; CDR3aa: CAIRQGVSSGNTIYF
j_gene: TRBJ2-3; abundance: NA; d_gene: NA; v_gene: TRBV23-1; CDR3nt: TGCGCCAGCAGTCAATATAGGGTCACAGGCCGAAACCATAGCACAGATACGCAGTATTTT; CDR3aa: CASSQYRVTGRNHSTDTQYF
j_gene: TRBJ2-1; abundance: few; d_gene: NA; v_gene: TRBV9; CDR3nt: TGTGCCAGCAGCCCCGGTTGGGTACTCAATGAGCAGTTCTTC; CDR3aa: CASSPGWVLNEQFF
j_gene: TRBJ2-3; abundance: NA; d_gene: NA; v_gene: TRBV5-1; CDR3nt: TGCGCCAGCAGCATCTTGGACGGTACGCAGTATTTT; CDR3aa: CASSILDGTQYF
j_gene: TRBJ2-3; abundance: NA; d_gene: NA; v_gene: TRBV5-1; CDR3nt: TGCGCCAGCAGCATTGAGGTGGTGGGGACAGATACGCAGTATTTT; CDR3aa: CASSIEVVGTDTQYF
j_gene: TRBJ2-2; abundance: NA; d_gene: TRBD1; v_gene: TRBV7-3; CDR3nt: TGTGCCAGCGGGACAGGGAACACCGGGGAGCTGTTTTTT; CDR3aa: CASGTGNTGELFF
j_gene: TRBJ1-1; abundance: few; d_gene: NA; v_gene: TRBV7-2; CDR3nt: TGTGCCAGCAGCTTAAGGGCAGTTCCTGAAGCTTTCTTT; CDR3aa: CASSLRAVPEAFF
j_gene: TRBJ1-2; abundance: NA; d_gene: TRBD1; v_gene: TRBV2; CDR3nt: TGTGCCAGCAGCCCGGGGGGGCAGGGGGCCGGTGGCTACACCTTC; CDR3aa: CASSPGGQGAGGYTF
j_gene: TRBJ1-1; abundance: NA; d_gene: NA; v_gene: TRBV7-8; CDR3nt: TGTGCCAGCAGCCTGCCGGATATAGGTCTGAACACTGAAGCTTTCTTT; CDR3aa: CASSLPDIGLNTEAFF
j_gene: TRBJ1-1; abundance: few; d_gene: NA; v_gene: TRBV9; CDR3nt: TGTGCCAGCAGCGTAGGAGCAGGGGAGGATGGAGCTTTCTTT; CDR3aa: CASSVGAGEDGAFF
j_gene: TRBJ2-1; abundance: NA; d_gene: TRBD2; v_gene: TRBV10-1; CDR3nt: TGCGCCAGCAGCCTAAAGACTAGCGGGGGGCTCAATGAGCAGTTCTTC; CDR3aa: CASSLKTSGGLNEQFF
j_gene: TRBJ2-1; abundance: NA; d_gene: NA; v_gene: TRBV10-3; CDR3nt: TGTGCCATCAGACAGGGAAACCAGCAGTTCTTC; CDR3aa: CAIRQGNQQFF
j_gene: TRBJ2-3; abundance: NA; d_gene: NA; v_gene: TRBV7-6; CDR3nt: TGTGCCAGCAGCTCCCGTATTGGGGCAACGGGCACAGATACGCAGTATTTT; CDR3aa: CASSSRIGATGTDTQYF
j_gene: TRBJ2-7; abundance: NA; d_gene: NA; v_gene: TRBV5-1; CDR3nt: TGCGCCAGCAGCTTGGAACCGGGAAGGGAGCAGTACTTC; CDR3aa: CASSLEPGREQYF
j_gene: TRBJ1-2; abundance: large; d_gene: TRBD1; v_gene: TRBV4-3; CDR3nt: TGCGCCAGCAGCCAAGATAGGACAGGGCAATATGGCTACACCTTC; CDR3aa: CASSQDRTGQYGYTF
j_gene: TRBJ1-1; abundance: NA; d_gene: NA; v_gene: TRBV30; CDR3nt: TGTGCCTGGGGAAGGGGTCTGAACACTGAAGCTTTCTTT; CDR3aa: CAWGRGLNTEAFF
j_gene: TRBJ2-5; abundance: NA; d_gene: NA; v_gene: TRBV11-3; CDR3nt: TGTGCCAGCAGCCACTTACGGGACACGTGGGAGACCCAGTACTTC; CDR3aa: CASSHLRDTWETQYF
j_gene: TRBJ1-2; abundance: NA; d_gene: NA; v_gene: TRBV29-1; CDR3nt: TGCAGCGTCGCAGGGTTGAAAGATGGCTACACCTTC; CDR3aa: CSVAGLKDGYTF
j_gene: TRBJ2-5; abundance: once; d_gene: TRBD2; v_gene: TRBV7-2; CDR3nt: TGTGCCAGCAGCTTAGATGCGGGGGGGCTGGAGACCCAGTACTTC; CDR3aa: CASSLDAGGLETQYF
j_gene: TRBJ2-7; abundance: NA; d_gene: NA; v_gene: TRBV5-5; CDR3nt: TGTGCCAGCAGCCAGAAAGGGGCGGGTCCAGACGAGCAGTACTTC; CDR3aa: CASSQKGAGPDEQYF
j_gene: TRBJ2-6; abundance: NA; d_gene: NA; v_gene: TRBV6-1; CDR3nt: TGTGCCAGCAGTGAAAGCTCTGGGGCCAACGTCCTGACTTTC; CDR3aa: CASSESSGANVLTF
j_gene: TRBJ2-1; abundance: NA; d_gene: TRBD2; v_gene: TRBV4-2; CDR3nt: TGTGCCAGCAGCCAAGGAGGCGGGGGGACATCCTACAATGAGCAGTTCTTC; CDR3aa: CASSQGGGGTSYNEQFF
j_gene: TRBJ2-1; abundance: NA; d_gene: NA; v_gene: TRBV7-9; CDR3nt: TGTGCCAGCAGCTTAGAGGCCGGAGGAGTACCGTTCTTC; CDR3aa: CASSLEAGGVPFF
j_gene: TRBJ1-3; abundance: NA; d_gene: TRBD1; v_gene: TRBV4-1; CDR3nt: TGCGCCAGCAGCCAAGTTGGATTCGACAGGGGTGGAAACACCATATATTTT; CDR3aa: CASSQVGFDRGGNTIYF
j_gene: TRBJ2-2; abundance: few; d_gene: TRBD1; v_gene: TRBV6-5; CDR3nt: TGTGCCAGCAGAGGGGGCGGGACCGGGGAGCTGTTTTTT; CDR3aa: CASRGGGTGELFF
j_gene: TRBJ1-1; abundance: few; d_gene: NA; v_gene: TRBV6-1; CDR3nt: TGTGCCACAAACCAGGGCTCTGAAGCTTTCTTT; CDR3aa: CATNQGSEAFF
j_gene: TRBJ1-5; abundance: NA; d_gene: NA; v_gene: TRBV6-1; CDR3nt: TGTGCCAGCAGTGAATTGTTATGGGGGAGCAATCAGCCCCAGCATTTT; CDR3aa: CASSELLWGSNQPQHF
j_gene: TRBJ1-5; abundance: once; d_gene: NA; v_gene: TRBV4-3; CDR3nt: TGCGCCAGCAGCCGAACGGGGGGTAATCAGCCCCAGCATTTT; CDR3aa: CASSRTGGNQPQHF
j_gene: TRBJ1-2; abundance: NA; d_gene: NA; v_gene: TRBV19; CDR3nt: TGTGCCAGTATGACAGCCTATGGCTACACCTTC; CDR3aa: CASMTAYGYTF
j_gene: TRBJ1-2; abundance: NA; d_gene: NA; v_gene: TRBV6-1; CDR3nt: TGTGCCAGCAGTGAGACACGGCTAAGGGCTAACTATGGCTACACCTTC; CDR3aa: CASSETRLRANYGYTF